A single sample gave rise to the 4 T cell receptor beta chains below, sequenced in a study of blood T cell repertoires in COVID-19. Using immunoSEQ multiplex PCR, the repertoire was profiled, and TCRdb retains in-frame clones only, with some absent. Counted here are approximately 250,000 clones, around 93% occurring once; the ten biggest clones make up 2.8%. Sequences were obtained from PBMCs or T cells enriched from blood (not recorded which). Source of these receptors: a man aged 35 to 55 who had been exposed to COVID-19.

The J gene is TRBJ1-6, the V gene TRBV3-1 (or the pseudogene TRBV3-2); TRBD1 is a possible D gene (5 bases). CDR3 length equals 17 residues. With 0 bases removed from V and 0 bases from J, the gap between germline ends came to 9 bases. The germline V gene encodes CDR1 LGHDT and CDR2 YNNKEL (reference sequence). The CDR3 protein is CASSQDGGASYNSPLHF. CDR3 sequence (DNA): TGTGCCAGCAGCCAAGATGGCGGGGCCTCCTATAATTCACCCCTCCACTTT.

The V and J genes are TRBV11-2 and TRBJ2-1; 8 bases line up with TRBD2. CDR1 and CDR2 (germline): SGHAT, FQNNGV. V shed 7 bases and J 6 bases; nucleotides not matched to a gene: 8. The CDR3 is 14 amino acids. This CDR3 reads CASTLGLAGNEQFF. The CDR3 coding sequence is TGTGCCAGCACCCTGGGGCTAGCGGGCAATGAGCAGTTCTTC.

The chain joins TRBV10-3 to TRBJ1-2, with a tentative D call TRBD1 (5 bases). The length of the CDR3 is 14 residues. Germline V gene data show CDR1 as ENHRY and CDR2 as SYGVKD. The V end lost 3 bases, the J end lost 2 bases, and 10 bases lay between the germline ends. CDR3 region: CAISDGGMNYGYTF. The CDR3 DNA reads TGTGCCATCAGTGATGGGGGGATGAACTATGGCTACACCTTC.

This clone showed up just a few times. This CDR3 is also generated by other DNA sequences in the sample. The rearrangement uses TRBV11-2 and TRBJ2-1, with 7 bases that match TRBD1. The germline V gene has CDR1 SGHAT and CDR2 FQNNGV. Germline trimming cut 2 bases from V and 1 base from J; bases unmatched to any gene: 5. The CDR3 is 16 amino acids. The CDR3 sequence is CASSLRGDSSYNEQFF. CDR3 bases: TGTGCCAGCAGCTTACGTGGGGACAGTTCCTACAATGAGCAGTTCTTC.